A single sample is the source of the 23 T cell receptor beta chains below, sequenced in a study of shared clonotypes between healthy human individuals. Assay: immunoSEQ multiplex PCR; the TCRdb copy retains only in-frame clones and omits some. The data hold about 480,000 clones, with 75% to 80% observed a single time. Input material: PBMCs. The receptors here all came from a woman aged 40 to 50 in good health. Some clones in this sample may be carry-over from other donors' samples.

As regards this clone: The same CDR3 arises from other DNA sequences in this sample as well. The rearrangement joins TRBV7-9 to TRBJ2-7, with TRBD2 identical over 11 bases. Germline trimming cut 5 bases from V and 0 bases from J; bases unmatched to any gene: 9. The length of the CDR3 is 17 residues. Germline CDR1 and CDR2: SEHNR and FQNEAQ (reference sequence). The CDR3, as DNA: TGTGCCAGCAGCGCCGGACTAGCGGGTACCAGCTCCTACGAGCAGTACTTC. Its protein product is CASSAGLAGTSSYEQYF.

Here the CDR3 reads CARTWEYF. The CDR3 coding sequence is TGTGCCAGAACCTGGGAGTACTTC. V gene TRBV7-9 combines with J gene TRBJ2-7; D gene uncertain. The germline V gene encodes CDR1 SEHNR and CDR2 FQNEAQ (reference sequence). Trimming took off 9 bases at V and 11 bases at J, with 8 bases between the two ends. This CDR3 is built from 8 residues.

CDR3 loop: CASSLFVVRDRGTYEQYF. The DNA of the CDR3 is TGTGCCAGCAGTTTATTCGTCGTGCGAGACAGGGGGACCTACGAGCAGTACTTC. The genes are TRBV28 and TRBJ2-7; 9 bases line up with TRBD1. CDR1 is MDHEN, CDR2 SYDVKM, per germline. The CDR3 runs 18 residues. V lost 1 base, J lost 2 bases, and 12 bases stayed unmatched.

The chain couples TRBV6-6 to TRBJ2-3, with D uncertain. Trimming shortened V by 1 base and J by 2 bases, and 7 bases separated the two germline ends. This CDR3 contains 14 residues. In germline, CDR1 is MNHNY, CDR2 SVGAGI (reference sequence). CDR3 loop: CASSYFPYTDTQYF. In nucleotides, the CDR3 is TGTGCCAGCAGTTACTTCCCCTACACAGATACGCAGTATTTT.

The chain has TRBV7-3 and TRBJ2-3; D is unclear. Trimming left V 5 bases short and J 3 bases short, with 12 bases between. CDR3 length: 14 amino acids. The germline gives CDR1 SGHTA, CDR2 FQGTGA. The CDR3 spells CASSPRIGTDTQYF. The CDR3 DNA follows: TGTGCCAGCAGCCCACGAATAGGGACAGATACGCAGTATTTT.

This clone was found a few times. This chain links TRBV25-1 with TRBJ1-1; D perhaps matches TRBD1 (6 bases). V was pared by 6 bases and J by 4 bases, with 12 bases between. This CDR3 has 13 residues. CDR1 is MGHDK and CDR2 is SYGVNS in the germline V gene. CDR3: CASRGRGVTEAFF. CDR3 DNA: TGTGCCAGCAGAGGCAGGGGAGTCACTGAAGCTTTCTTT. The variable domain in full, completed from reference TRBV25-1 and TRBJ1-1, reads EADIYQTPRYLVIGTGKKITLECSQTMGHDKMYWYQQDPGMELHLIHYSYGVNSTEKGDLSSESTVSRIRTEHFPLTLESARPSHTSQYLCASRGRGVTEAFFGQGTRLTVV.

The chain joins TRBV6-1 to TRBJ2-2; no definite D call. Germline CDR1 and CDR2: MNHNS and SASEGT. CDR3 length: 14 amino acids. V was shortened by 6 bases and J by 8 bases, with 16 bases between the two germline ends. The DNA for the CDR3 is TGTGCCAGCAGGATGAGTCACCCCGGGGGGGAGCTGTTTTTT. This codes for CASRMSHPGGELFF.

V and J are TRBV7-6 and TRBJ1-1; TRBD1 aligns across 8 bases. Germline assignment: CDR1 SGHVS and CDR2 FNYEAQ. The V segment lost 1 base and the J segment 4 bases; nucleotides outside the gene matches: 11. The CDR3 extends over 17 amino acids. The CDR3 sequence is CASSLVAGGGLPTEAFF. The DNA for the CDR3 is TGTGCCAGCAGCTTAGTAGCAGGGGGCGGACTCCCCACTGAAGCTTTCTTT.

V is TRBV7-3 and J is TRBJ2-5, with TRBD2 identical over 10 bases. With 5 bases clipped from V and 2 bases from J, the junction kept 5 bases outside the gene matches. CDR3 size: 15 residues. Germline CDR1 is SGHTA and CDR2 is FQGTGA. The CDR3: CASSLGLASQETQYF. CDR3 in DNA: TGTGCCAGCAGCCTGGGACTAGCGTCTCAAGAGACCCAGTACTTC. The whole variable domain, remainder taken from reference TRBV7-3 and TRBJ2-5, is GAGVSQTPSNKVTEKGKYVELRCDPISGHTALYWYRQSLGQGPEFLIYFQGTGAADDSGLPNDRFFAVRPEGSVSTLKIQRTERGDSAVYLCASSLGLASQETQYFGPGTRLLVL.

This clone turned up a few times. The chain has TRBV15 and TRBJ1-4; D is uncertain. Trimming pared 1 base from V and 2 bases from J, leaving 5 bases between. This CDR3 is built from 14 residues. Germline values: CDR1 LNHNV, CDR2 YYDKDF (reference sequence). As DNA, the CDR3 is TGTGCCACCAGCAGAGGGTTGACTAATGAAAAACTGTTTTTT. It encodes CATSRGLTNEKLFF.

CDR3 sequence: CASSSGGNEKLFF. The CDR3 DNA sequence: TGTGCCAGCAGCTCCGGGGGCAATGAAAAACTGTTTTTT. The J gene is TRBJ1-4, the V gene TRBV28, with D possibly TRBD1 on 6 matching bases. The CDR3 loop spans 13 amino acids. Germline lookup yields CDR1 MDHEN and CDR2 SYDVKM. V was pared by 6 bases and J by 5 bases, with 10 bases between.

V is TRBV5-1 and J is TRBJ2-3, with D hard to call. Germline values: CDR1 SGHRS, CDR2 YFSETQ. The CDR3 runs to 14 residues. V was clipped by 4 bases and J by 2 bases, with 11 bases between them. CDR3 residues: CASSQDLFTDTQYF. Here the CDR3 DNA reads TGCGCCAGCAGCCAGGACCTTTTCACAGATACGCAGTATTTT. The whole variable domain, filled in from reference TRBV5-1 and TRBJ2-3, reads KAGVTQTPRYLIKTRGQQVTLSCSPISGHRSVSWYQQTPGQGLQFLFEYFSETQRNKGNFPGRFSGRQFSNSRSEMNVSTLELGDSALYLCASSQDLFTDTQYFGPGTRLTVL.

This rearrangement joins TRBV10-3 to TRBJ2-1, with no clear D. This CDR3 has 12 amino acids. The V end lost 2 bases, the J end lost 6 bases, and 5 bases lay between the germline ends. From germline, CDR1 is ENHRY and CDR2 SYGVKD. As DNA, the CDR3 is TGTGCCATCAGTGAGAATGGCAATGAGCAGTTCTTC. Amino acid sequence: CAISENGNEQFF.

The rearrangement joins TRBV19 to TRBJ2-4; perhaps TRBD2 as D (6 bases). Germline V gene data show CDR1 as LNHDA and CDR2 as SQIVND (reference sequence). Between the trimmed V and J ends, which lost 0 bases and 5 bases, there was a span of 11 bases. CDR3 length: 15 residues. The CDR3 sequence is CASSIDVGEENIQYF. CDR3 DNA: TGTGCCAGTAGTATAGACGTAGGGGAGGAAAACATTCAGTACTTC.

About this clone itself: Additional DNA sequences in this sample encode the identical CDR3. The chain is built from TRBV15 and TRBJ2-5; possibly TRBD1 for D (5 bases). The CDR3 has 15 residues. The V gene lost 0 bases and the J gene lost 5 bases, with 13 bases spanning the gap. CDR1 is LNHNV, CDR2 YYDKDF, per germline (reference sequence). This chain's CDR3 is CATSRDSGGAETQYF. In DNA, the CDR3 is TGTGCCACCAGCAGAGATTCCGGTGGGGCCGAGACCCAGTACTTC.

V usage is TRBV7-2 and J usage is TRBJ2-2; possibly TRBD1 for D (6 bases). The CDR3 runs to 15 residues. The germline V and J ends were trimmed by 4 bases and 4 bases, with 13 bases remaining between them. Germline V gene sequence: CDR1 SGHTA, CDR2 FQGNSA. The CDR3 nucleotides read TGTGCCAGCAGCTCTGGGTTGGGGGCCACCGGGGAGCTGTTTTTT. Protein sequence: CASSSGLGATGELFF.

V is TRBV29-1 and J is TRBJ1-2; 7 bases line up with TRBD1. The CDR3 contains 12 residues. From germline, CDR1 is SQVTM and CDR2 ANQGSEA. Trimming removed 8 bases from V and 2 bases from J; junction bases left unmatched: 5. This CDR3 reads CSSQTGNYGYTF. As DNA, the CDR3 is TGCAGCTCGCAGACAGGGAACTATGGCTACACCTTC. Full variable domain (missing parts from reference TRBV29-1 and TRBJ1-2): SAVISQKPSRDICQRGTSLTIQCQVDSQVTMMFWYRQQPGQSLTLIATANQGSEATYESGFVIDKFPISRPNLTFSTLTVSNMSPEDSSIYLCSSQTGNYGYTFGSGTRLTVV.

This chain connects TRBV5-6 to TRBJ1-1; TRBD1 might be the D (5 bases). CDR1 and CDR2 from the germline V gene are SGHDT and YYEEEE. This CDR3 has 13 residues. Trimming took 3 bases from V and 11 from J, leaving 17 bases between them. DNA for the CDR3: TGTGCCAGCAGCTGGGGAGGGGCCCGCCCGGCTTTCTTT. Encoded protein: CASSWGGARPAFF.

Worth noting for this clone: A far larger clone is just one base off, so this is likely a read error. The chain uses TRBV2 and TRBJ2-1, with 8 bases identical to TRBD2. J gave up 8 bases and V 6 bases, and 15 bases lay outside the gene matches. Germline loops: CDR1 SNHLY, CDR2 FYNNEI. This CDR3 has 16 residues. This CDR3 reads CASRTLQREYGDEQFF. For the CDR3, the DNA is TGTGCCAGCAGGACGCTACAGCGGGAGTATGGAGATGAGCAGTTCTTC. Full variable domain (missing parts from reference TRBV2 and TRBJ2-1): EPEVTQTPSHQVTQMGQEVILRCVPISNHLYFYWYRQILGQKVEFLVSFYNNEISEKSEIFDDQFSVERPDGSNFTLKIRSTKLEDSAMYFCASRTLQREYGDEQFFGPGTRLTVL.

This sequence joins TRBV28 and TRBJ1-1, with D possibly TRBD1 on 6 matching bases. This CDR3 region has 17 residues. The ends were cut back, 3 bases at V and 1 base at J, with 18 bases in the middle. Germline V gives CDR1 MDHEN, CDR2 SYDVKM. The CDR3 nucleotides are TGTGCCAGCAGTTTTTGGAGTTGGGGGGCCTCGAACACTGAAGCTTTCTTT. This codes for CASSFWSWGASNTEAFF.

The V and J genes are TRBV5-4 and TRBJ2-3; weak D call: TRBD2 (6 bases). The CDR3 has 13 amino acids. The germline V and J ends were trimmed by 2 bases and 4 bases, with 8 bases remaining between them. Germline V gene sequence: CDR1 SGHNT, CDR2 YYREEE (reference sequence). The CDR3 DNA sequence: TGTGCCAGCAGCTTAGGCGGGGCAGATACGCAGTATTTT. Its translation is CASSLGGADTQYF.

This clone occurred a few times. The V call is TRBV11-2, the J call TRBJ2-1; 7 positions match TRBD2. There are 14 residues in the CDR3. The germline gives CDR1 SGHAT, CDR2 FQNNGV. V gave up 8 bases and J gave up 6 bases; unmatched junction bases: 10. The CDR3 bases are TGTGCCAGCCTCACGGGGCGGGGGTCCAATGAGCAGTTCTTC. This gives the protein CASLTGRGSNEQFF. The full variable domain, rest sourced from reference TRBV11-2 and TRBJ2-1, is EAGVAQSPRYKIIEKRQSVAFWCNPISGHATLYWYQQILGQGPKLLIQFQNNGVVDDSQLPKDRFSAERLKGVDSTLKIQPAKLEDSAVYLCASLTGRGSNEQFFGPGTRLTVL.

Only one count was recorded for this clone. V is TRBV4-2 and J is TRBJ2-3, with 9 positions matching TRBD2. The CDR3 contains 17 residues. Trimming removed 4 bases from V and 6 bases from J; junction bases left unmatched: 14. Germline values: CDR1 LGHNA, CDR2 YNFKEQ. The CDR3, as DNA: TGTGCCAGCAGCCCCAACCGGGGGGCGGGAGGGCCGGATACGCAGTATTTT. It translates to CASSPNRGAGGPDTQYF.